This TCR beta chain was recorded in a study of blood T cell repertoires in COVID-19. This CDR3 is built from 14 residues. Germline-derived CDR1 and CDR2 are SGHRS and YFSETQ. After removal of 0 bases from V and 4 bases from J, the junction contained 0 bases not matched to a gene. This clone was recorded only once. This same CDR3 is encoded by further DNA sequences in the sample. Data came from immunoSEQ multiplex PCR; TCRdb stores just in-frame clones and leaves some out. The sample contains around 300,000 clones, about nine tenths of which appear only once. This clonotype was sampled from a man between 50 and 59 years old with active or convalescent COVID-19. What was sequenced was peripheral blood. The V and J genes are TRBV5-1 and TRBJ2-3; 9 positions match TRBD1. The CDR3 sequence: CASSLGQGADTQYF. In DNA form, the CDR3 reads TGCGCCAGCAGCTTGGGACAGGGGGCAGATACGCAGTATTTT. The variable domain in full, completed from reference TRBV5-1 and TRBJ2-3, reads KAGVTQTPRYLIKTRGQQVTLSCSPISGHRSVSWYQQTPGQGLQFLFEYFSETQRNKGNFPGRFSGRQFSNSRSEMNVSTLELGDSALYLCASSLGQGADTQYFGPGTRLTVL.